The clone carrying this TCR beta chain was recorded once. This sample was taken from a study of Ad26.COV2.S vaccination and SARS-CoV-2 variants. Overall study: Ad26.COV2.S, an intramuscular injection, was given once or twice 56 days apart.

Produced via immunoSEQ multiplex PCR; TCRdb's table is partial and in-frame only. Of around 340,000 clones in the sample, 65% to 90% were seen once. As for treatment: around 19 received Ad26.COV2.S at low or high dose, single or two shots; 5 received placebo; per-sample allocation not given. The investigators took samples on day 63 after the first vaccine or placebo injection. The source was peripheral blood, collected in a trial of Ad26.COV2.S vaccine versus placebo. The source is a person aged 18 to 59 who received the Ad26.COV2.S COVID-19 vaccine or a placebo.

CDR3 nucleotide sequence: TGTGCCAGCAGCTTAGGCAGGGACTATGGCTACACCTTC. This codes for CASSLGRDYGYTF. This chain connects TRBV7-2 to TRBJ1-2; tentatively, D is TRBD1 (5 bases). Trimming cost V 1 base and J 3 bases, with 6 bases left between them. Germline CDR1 SGHTA, CDR2 FQGNSA. The CDR3 has 13 residues.